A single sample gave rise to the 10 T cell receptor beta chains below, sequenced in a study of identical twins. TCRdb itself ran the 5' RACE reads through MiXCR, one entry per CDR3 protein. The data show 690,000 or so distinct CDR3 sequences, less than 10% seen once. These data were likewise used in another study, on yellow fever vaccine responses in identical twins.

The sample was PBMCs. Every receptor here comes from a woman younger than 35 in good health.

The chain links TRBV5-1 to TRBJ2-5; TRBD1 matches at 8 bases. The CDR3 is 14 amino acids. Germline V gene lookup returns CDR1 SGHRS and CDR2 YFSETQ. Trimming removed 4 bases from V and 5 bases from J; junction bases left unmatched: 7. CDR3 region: CASSATGTGETQYF. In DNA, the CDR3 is TGCGCCAGCAGCGCCACCGGGACAGGCGAGACCCAGTACTTC.

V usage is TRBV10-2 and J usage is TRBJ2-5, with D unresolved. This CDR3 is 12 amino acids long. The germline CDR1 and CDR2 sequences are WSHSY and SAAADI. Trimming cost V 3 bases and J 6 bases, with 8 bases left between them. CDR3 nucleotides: TGCGCCAGCAGTGAAGGCAGGAAGACCCAGTACTTC. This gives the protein CASSEGRKTQYF.

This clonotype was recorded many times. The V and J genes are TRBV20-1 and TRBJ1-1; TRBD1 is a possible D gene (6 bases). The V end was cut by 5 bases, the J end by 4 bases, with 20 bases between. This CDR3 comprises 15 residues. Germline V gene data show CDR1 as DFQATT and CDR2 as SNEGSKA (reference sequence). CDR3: CSAGPFTGSTTEAFF. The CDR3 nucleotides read TGCAGTGCTGGGCCCTTTACAGGGAGTACCACTGAAGCTTTCTTT.

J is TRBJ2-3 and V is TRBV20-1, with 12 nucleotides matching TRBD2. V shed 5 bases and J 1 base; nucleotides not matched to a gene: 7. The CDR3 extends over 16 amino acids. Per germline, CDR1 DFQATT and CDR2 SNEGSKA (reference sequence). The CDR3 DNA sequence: TGCAGTGCTCGCGCACTAGCGGGAGGAGGCACAGATACGCAGTATTTT. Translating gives CSARALAGGGTDTQYF.

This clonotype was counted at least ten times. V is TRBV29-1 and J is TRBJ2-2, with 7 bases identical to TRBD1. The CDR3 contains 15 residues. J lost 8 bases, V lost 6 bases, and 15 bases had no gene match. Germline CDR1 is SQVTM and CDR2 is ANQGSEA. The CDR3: CSVVYRDSAVGELFF. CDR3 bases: TGCAGCGTGGTTTACCGGGACAGTGCGGTTGGGGAGCTGTTTTTT.

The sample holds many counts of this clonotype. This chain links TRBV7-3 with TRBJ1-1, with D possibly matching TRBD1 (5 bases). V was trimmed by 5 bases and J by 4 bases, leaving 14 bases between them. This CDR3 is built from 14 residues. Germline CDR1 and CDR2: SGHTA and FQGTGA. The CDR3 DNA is TGTGCCAGCAGCGCCGGTCGGGGGAGCACTGAAGCTTTCTTT. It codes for CASSAGRGSTEAFF.

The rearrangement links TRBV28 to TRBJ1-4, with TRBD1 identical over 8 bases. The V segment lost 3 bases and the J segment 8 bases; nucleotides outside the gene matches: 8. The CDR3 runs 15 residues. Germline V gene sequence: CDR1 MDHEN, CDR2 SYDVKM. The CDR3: CASSFRRDRREKLFF. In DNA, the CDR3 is TGTGCCAGCAGTTTCCGAAGGGACAGGCGAGAAAAACTGTTTTTT.

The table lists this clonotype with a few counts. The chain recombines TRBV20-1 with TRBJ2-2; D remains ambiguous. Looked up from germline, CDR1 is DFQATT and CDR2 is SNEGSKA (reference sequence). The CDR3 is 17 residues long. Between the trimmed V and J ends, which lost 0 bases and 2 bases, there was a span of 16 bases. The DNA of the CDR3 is TGCAGTGCTAGAGACTCTATCCAAAGGGTCAACACCGGGGAGCTGTTTTTT. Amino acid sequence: CSARDSIQRVNTGELFF.

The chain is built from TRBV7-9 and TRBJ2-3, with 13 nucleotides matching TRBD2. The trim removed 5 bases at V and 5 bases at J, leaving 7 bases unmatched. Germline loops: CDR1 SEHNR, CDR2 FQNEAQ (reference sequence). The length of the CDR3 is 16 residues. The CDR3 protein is CASSKLAGGRRDTQYF. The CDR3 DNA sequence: TGTGCCAGCAGCAAACTAGCGGGGGGGCGGAGAGATACGCAGTATTTT.

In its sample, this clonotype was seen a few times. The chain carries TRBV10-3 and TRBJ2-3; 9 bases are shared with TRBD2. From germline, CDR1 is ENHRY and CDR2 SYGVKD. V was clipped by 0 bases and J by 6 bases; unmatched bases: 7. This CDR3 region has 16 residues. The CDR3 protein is CAISESPGLATDTQYF. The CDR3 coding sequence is TGTGCCATCAGTGAGTCTCCGGGACTAGCAACCGATACGCAGTATTTT.